The source of this T cell receptor (beta chain) is a study of shared clonotypes between healthy human individuals. Germline CDR1 reads SGHNT; CDR2 reads YYREEE (reference sequence). This CDR3 is built from 14 residues. Trimming left V 6 bases short and J 4 bases short, with 16 bases between. General study findings and limits: Shared across four donors were roughly 5.3% of the naive CD4 clonotypes.

As handled by the study authors: With immunoSEQ giving junction-only sequences and no quality scores, filtering differed. Profiled with immunoSEQ multiplex PCR; TCRdb holds only in-frame clones, not every one. That table gives V, J and clone size, and the DNA gave D and trimming. This sample yields approximately 2.3 million clones, of which 85% to 95% are seen a single time; 0.39% belongs to the top ten. About this clone: What it binds is unknown.

This receptor was taken from a man aged 18 to 29 in good health. Some clones in this sample may be carry-over from other donors' samples. Sequencing used naive CD4+ T cells from PBMCs. Subset denoted: CD45RA+ positively selected. V usage is TRBV5-4 and J usage is TRBJ1-2, with D uncertain. The chain's CDR3 is CASMTLAGSYGYTF. In DNA form, the CDR3 reads TGTGCCAGCATGACCTTGGCGGGGAGCTATGGCTACACCTTC.